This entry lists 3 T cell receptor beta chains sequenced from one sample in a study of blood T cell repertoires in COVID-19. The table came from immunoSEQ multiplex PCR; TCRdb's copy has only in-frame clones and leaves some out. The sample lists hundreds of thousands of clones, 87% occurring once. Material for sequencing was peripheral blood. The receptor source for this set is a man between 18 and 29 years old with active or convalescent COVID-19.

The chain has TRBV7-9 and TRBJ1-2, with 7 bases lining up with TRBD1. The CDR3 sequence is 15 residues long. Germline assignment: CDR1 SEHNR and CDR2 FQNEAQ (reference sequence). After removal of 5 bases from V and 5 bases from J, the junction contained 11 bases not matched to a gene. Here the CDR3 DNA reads TGTGCCAGCAGCCCCGTAACAGGGGCTAGTTATGGCTACACCTTC. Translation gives CASSPVTGASYGYTF.

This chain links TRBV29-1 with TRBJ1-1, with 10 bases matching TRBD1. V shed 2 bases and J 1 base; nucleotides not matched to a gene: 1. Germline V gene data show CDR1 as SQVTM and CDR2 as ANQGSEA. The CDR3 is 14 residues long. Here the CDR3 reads CSVERQGANTEAFF. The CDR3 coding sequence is TGCAGCGTTGAACGACAGGGGGCGAACACTGAAGCTTTCTTT.

As DNA, the CDR3 is TGCAGTGCTAGTCCCCTAGCGGGAGGGGTTACTAGCACAGATACGCAGTATTTT. This translates into CSASPLAGGVTSTDTQYF. This sequence joins TRBV20-1 and TRBJ2-3; 12 positions agree with TRBD2. The CDR3 has 18 residues. The germline V gene encodes CDR1 DFQATT and CDR2 SNEGSKA (reference sequence). V lost 3 bases and J lost 0; bases outside the gene matches: 10.